The entry below gives a single T cell receptor (beta chain) sequence along with its context. This specimen belongs to a study of cytomegalovirus exposure and HLA in healthy donors. Trimming removed 6 bases from V and 1 base from J; junction bases left unmatched: 5. Germline V gene lookup returns CDR1 SNHLY and CDR2 FYNNEI. CDR3 size: 16 residues. Profiled with immunoSEQ multiplex PCR; TCRdb holds only in-frame clones, not every one. The sample consists of some 340,000 clones, about 90% of them appearing once. J is TRBJ2-1 and V is TRBV2, with 11 bases identical to TRBD2. Sequencing input: PBMCs. This TCR derives from a woman aged 25 to 39 in good health and CMV-seropositive. The CDR3 DNA follows: TGTGCCAGCAGGAAGACTAGCGGGGCTTCCTACAATGAGCAGTTCTTC. Protein sequence: CASRKTSGASYNEQFF.